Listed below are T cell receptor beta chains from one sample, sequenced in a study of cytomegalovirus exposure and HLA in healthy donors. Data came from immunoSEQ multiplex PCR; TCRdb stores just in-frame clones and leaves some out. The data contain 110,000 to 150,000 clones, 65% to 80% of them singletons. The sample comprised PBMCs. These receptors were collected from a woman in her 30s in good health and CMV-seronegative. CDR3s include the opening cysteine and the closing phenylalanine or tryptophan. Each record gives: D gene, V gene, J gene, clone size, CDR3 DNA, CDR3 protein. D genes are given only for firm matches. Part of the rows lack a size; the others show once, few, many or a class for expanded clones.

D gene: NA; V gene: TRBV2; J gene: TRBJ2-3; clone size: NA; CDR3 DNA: TGTGCCAGCAGTGAAGAGTCTGCGGATACGCAGTATTTT; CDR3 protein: CASSEESADTQYF
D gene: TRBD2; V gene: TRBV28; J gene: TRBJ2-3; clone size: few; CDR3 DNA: TGTGCCAGCAGTTTAGGACTAGCGGGGGGAATACCGATCCTCACAGATACGCAGTATTTT; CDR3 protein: CASSLGLAGGIPILTDTQYF
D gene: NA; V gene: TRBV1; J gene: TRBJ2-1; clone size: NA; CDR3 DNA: TGCACCAGCAGCGAGACTTTTAACTGGACCTACAATGAGCAGTTCTTC; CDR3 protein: CTSSETFNWTYNEQFF
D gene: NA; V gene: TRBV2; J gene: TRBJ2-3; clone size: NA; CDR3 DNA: TGTGCCAACAGGGTTAGTTCAGATACGCAGTATTTT; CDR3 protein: CANRVSSDTQYF
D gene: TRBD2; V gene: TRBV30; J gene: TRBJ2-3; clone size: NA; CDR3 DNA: TGTGCCTGGAACGCGTTGGGGGGGACAGATACGCAGTATTTT; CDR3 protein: CAWNALGGTDTQYF
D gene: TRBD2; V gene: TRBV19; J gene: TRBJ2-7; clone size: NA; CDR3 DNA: TGTGCCAGTAGTATAGAGGGTAGCGGGAGCCGCGAGCAGTACTTC; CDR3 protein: CASSIEGSGSREQYF
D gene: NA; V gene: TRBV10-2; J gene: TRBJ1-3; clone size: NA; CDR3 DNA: TGCGCCAGCAGTGAGAATGTTTGGTCGGCTGGAAACACCATATATTTT; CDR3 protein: CASSENVWSAGNTIYF
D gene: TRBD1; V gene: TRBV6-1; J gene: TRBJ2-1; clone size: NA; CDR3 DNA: TGTGCCAGCAGCGAATGGGGGACAGAATTTTACAATGAGCAGTTCTTC; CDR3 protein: CASSEWGTEFYNEQFF
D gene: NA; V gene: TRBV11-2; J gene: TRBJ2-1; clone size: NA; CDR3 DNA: TGTGCCAGCAGCTTAGTTCAGGGTGGCGCCTACAATGAGCAGTTCTTC; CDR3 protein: CASSLVQGGAYNEQFF
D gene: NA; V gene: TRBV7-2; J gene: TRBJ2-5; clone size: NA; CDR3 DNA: TGTGCCAGCAGCCCGTCGGGTGGGGAGACCCAGTACTTC; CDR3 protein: CASSPSGGETQYF
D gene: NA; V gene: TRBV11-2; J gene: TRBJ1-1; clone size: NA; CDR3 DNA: TGTGCCAGCAGCTTAGGGGGGGTCATGGCTGAAGCTTTCTTT; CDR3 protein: CASSLGGVMAEAFF
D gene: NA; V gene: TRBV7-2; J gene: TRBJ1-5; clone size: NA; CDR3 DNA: TGTGCCAGCAGCTTAGCTCCCGGGAGCAATCAGCCCCAGCATTTT; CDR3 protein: CASSLAPGSNQPQHF
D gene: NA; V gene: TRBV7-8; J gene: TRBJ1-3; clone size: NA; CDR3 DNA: TGTGCCAGCAGCTTCGACCGACTCTCTGGAAACACCATATATTTT; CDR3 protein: CASSFDRLSGNTIYF
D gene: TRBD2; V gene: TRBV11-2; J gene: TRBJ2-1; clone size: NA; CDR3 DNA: TGTGCCAGCAGCTTAACCCAGGGAACTAGCGGAACCAATGAGCAGTTCTTC; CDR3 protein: CASSLTQGTSGTNEQFF
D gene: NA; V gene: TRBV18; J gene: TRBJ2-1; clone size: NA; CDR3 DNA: TGTGCCAGCTCGCCGACTAATGAGCAGTTCTTC; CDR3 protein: CASSPTNEQFF
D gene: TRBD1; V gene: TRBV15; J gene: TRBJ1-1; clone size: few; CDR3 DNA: TGTGCCACCAGCAGTGATAGACAGGGGAGGAAAGCTTTCTTT; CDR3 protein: CATSSDRQGRKAFF
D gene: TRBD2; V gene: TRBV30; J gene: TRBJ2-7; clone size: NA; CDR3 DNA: TGTGCCTGGAGCGCCGGGTGGGACTATCAGTACTTC; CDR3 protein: CAWSAGWDYQYF
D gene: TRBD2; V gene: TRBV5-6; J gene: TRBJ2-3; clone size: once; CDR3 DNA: TGTGCCAGCAGCTTGGTCACAGCGGGGGGCGGGGGAGATACGCAGTATTTT; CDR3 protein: CASSLVTAGGGGDTQYF
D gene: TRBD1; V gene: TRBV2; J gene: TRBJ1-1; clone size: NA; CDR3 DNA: TGTGCCACGCACCGGGACAGGGGGGAGTCTGTTGCTTTCTTT; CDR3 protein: CATHRDRGESVAFF
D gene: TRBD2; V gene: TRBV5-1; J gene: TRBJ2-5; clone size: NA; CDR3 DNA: TGCGCCAGCAGCTTGGGGACTAGCGGGTTGGAGACCCAGTACTTC; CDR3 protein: CASSLGTSGLETQYF
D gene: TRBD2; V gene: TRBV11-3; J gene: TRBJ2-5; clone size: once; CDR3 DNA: TGTGCCAGCAGCTTGAGGATAGCGGGAGAAGAGACCCAGTACTTC; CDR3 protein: CASSLRIAGEETQYF
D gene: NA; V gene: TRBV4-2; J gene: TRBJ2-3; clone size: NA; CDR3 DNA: TGTGCCAGCAGCTCAGACGGGACTCGGACAGATACGCAGTATTTT; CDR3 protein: CASSSDGTRTDTQYF
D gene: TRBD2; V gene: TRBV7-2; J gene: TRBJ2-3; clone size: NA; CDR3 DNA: TGTGCCAGCAGCTTAGTCGGCGGGGGGGCAGATACGCAGTATTTT; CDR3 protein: CASSLVGGGADTQYF
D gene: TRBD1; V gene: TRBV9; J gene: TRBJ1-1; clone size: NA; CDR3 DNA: TGTGCCAGCAGCAAGGGGGGGTCAGGGGGCATGAACACTGAAGCTTTCTTT; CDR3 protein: CASSKGGSGGMNTEAFF
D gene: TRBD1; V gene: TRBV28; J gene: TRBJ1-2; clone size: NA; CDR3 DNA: TGTGCCAGCAATACCCCCCGGACAGGGGTTACGTTTGATGGCTACACCTTC; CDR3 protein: CASNTPRTGVTFDGYTF
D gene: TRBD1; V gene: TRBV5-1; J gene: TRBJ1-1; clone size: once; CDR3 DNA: TGCGCCAGCAGCTTGGACAGGGGAACTGAAGCTTTCTTT; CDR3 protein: CASSLDRGTEAFF
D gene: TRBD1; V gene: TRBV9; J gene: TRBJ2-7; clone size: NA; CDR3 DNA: TGTGCCAGCAGCGTAGGCCTAGGGGGCAGCGAGCAGTACTTC; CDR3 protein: CASSVGLGGSEQYF
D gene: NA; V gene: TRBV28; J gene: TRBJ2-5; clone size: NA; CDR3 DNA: TGTGCCAGCAGTCCCCCGGTGACTTTTGGGAGAGAGACCCAGTACTTC; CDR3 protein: CASSPPVTFGRETQYF
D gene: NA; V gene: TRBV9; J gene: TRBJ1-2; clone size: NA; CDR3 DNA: TGTGCCAGCAGCGTAGAAGGGGCGGCATATGGCTACACCTTC; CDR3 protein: CASSVEGAAYGYTF
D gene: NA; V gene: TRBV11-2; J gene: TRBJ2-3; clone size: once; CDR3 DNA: TGTGCCAGCAGCGCCGGGGGACGGGAGAAGAGCACAGATACGCAGTATTTT; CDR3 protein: CASSAGGREKSTDTQYF
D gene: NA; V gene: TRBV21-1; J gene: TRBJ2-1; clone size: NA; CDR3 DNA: TGTGCCAGCAGCAAAGCTTTTAGACAGGGCACCCACAATGAGCAGTTCTTC; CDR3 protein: CASSKAFRQGTHNEQFF
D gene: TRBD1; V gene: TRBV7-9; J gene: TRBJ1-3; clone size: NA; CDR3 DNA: TGTGCCAGCAGCTTTTACAGGGGTAGAGAAAACACCATATATTTT; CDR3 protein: CASSFYRGRENTIYF
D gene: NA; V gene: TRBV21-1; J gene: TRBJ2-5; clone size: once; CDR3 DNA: TGTGCCAGCAGCAAAATGGCTAGCGGGATGCGTGAGACCCAGTACTTC; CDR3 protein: CASSKMASGMRETQYF
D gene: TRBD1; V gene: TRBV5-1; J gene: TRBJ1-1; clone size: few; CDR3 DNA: TGCGCCAGCAGCTTGCTTCAGGGGGCGAGCACTGAAGCTTTCTTT; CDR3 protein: CASSLLQGASTEAFF
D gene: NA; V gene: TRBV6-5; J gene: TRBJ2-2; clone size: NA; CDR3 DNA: TGTGCCAGCAGGGCCCCGGGGGTGCGCACCGGGGAGCTGTTTTTT; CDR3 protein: CASRAPGVRTGELFF
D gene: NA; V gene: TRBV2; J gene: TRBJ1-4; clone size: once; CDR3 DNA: TGTGCCGGCCAACAGGGAAATGAAAAACTGTTTTTT; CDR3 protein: CAGQQGNEKLFF
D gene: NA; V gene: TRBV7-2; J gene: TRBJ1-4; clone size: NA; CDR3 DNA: TGTGCCAGCAGCCTACAATTAAGGGGTGAAAAACTGTTTTTT; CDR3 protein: CASSLQLRGEKLFF
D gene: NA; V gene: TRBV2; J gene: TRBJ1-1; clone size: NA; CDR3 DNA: TGTGCCAGCAGTGAACCCCCCCCCAAAACTGAAGCTTTCTTT; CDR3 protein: CASSEPPPKTEAFF
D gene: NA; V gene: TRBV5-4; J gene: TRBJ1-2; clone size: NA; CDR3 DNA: TGTGCCAGCAGCTTGGCCGGTGGGGCCTATGGCTACACCTTC; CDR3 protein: CASSLAGGAYGYTF
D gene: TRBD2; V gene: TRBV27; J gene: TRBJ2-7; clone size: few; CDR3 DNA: TGTGCCAGCAGCAGGAGGGGGACTAGCGGACCGCGTTCCTACGAGCAGTACTTC; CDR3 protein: CASSRRGTSGPRSYEQYF
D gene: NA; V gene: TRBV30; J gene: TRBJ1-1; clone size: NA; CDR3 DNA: TGTGCCTGGACTCAAAGCGGGCCAAACACTGAAGCTTTCTTT; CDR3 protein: CAWTQSGPNTEAFF
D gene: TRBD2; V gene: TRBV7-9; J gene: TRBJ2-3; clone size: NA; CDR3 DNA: TGTGCCAGCAGCGCTGTAGCGGGAGGGGGTGCAGATACGCAGTATTTT; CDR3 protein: CASSAVAGGGADTQYF
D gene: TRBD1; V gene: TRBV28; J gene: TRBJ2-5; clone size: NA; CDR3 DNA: TGTGCCAGCAGTCGCGCCGGGACAGCGCAAGAGACCCAGTACTTC; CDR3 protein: CASSRAGTAQETQYF
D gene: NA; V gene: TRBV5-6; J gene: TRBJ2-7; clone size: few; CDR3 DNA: TGTGCCAGCAGCTTGCAGGGCGAGCAGTACTTC; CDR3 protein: CASSLQGEQYF